The 8 T cell receptor beta chains in this list originate from one sample, sequenced in a study of beta chain features in type 1 diabetes. Whole-study results and caveats: Shortening that was moderate but significant affected the TCRB CDR3s of Type 1 diabetes patients in all four CD4+ subsets.

Isolated RNA was reverse transcribed in full, so expressed TCRB transcripts were sequenced. Assay used: immunoSEQ multiplex PCR; TCRdb lists only in-frame clones, some missing. The sample yields under 130,000 clones, 25% to 35% seen once. Which antigens these TCRs recognize remains unknown. The sequencing input was central memory CD4+ T cells from blood. These TCRs come from a woman aged 18-29 years with type 1 diabetes.

This clone appeared a single time. The chain links TRBV7-3 to TRBJ1-2; TRBD1 matches 10 bases. Trimming removed 0 bases from V and 4 bases from J; junction bases left unmatched: 5. Germline values: CDR1 SGHTA, CDR2 FQGTGA. The CDR3 length is 16 residues. The CDR3 is CASSLTPTGGGYGYTF. The CDR3 DNA sequence: TGTGCCAGCAGCTTAACTCCGACAGGGGGCGGCTATGGCTACACCTTC. Looking up the rest from reference TRBV7-3 and TRBJ1-2 gives the full variable domain: GAGVSQTPSNKVTEKGKYVELRCDPISGHTALYWYRQSLGQGPEFLIYFQGTGAADDSGLPNDRFFAVRPEGSVSTLKIQRTERGDSAVYLCASSLTPTGGGYGYTFGSGTRLTVV.

V and J are TRBV2 and TRBJ2-1; 7 positions agree with TRBD2. Trimming removed 8 bases from V and 4 bases from J; junction bases left unmatched: 5. The CDR3 extends over 13 amino acids. CDR1 and CDR2 from the germline V gene are SNHLY and FYNNEI. CDR3 amino acids: CASGGGRYNEQFF. The CDR3, as DNA: TGTGCCAGCGGGGGGGGACGGTACAATGAGCAGTTCTTC.

This clone showed up just a few times. The chain joins TRBV7-3 to TRBJ2-2; maybe TRBD1 (5 bases). V lost 2 bases and J 7 bases, leaving 14 bases between the germline ends. In germline, CDR1 is SGHTA, CDR2 FQGTGA. The CDR3 contains 15 residues. The CDR3 sequence is CASSLQGSTVGELFF. The CDR3 nucleotides are TGTGCCAGCAGCTTACAGGGCTCCACGGTCGGGGAGCTGTTTTTT.

This clone was observed a handful of times. The chain carries TRBV6-1 and TRBJ2-1; tentative D call: TRBD2 (6 bases). V lost 4 bases to trimming and J lost 15 bases, with 13 bases between them. The germline CDR1 and CDR2 sequences are MNHNS and SASEGT. The length of the CDR3 is 11 residues. CDR3 bases: TGTGCCAGCAGTGTAGGGACTCCGCCGTTCTTC. Translation gives CASSVGTPPFF.

The chain joins TRBV6-5 to TRBJ1-3; no clear D. V lost 4 bases and J 1 base, leaving 8 bases between the germline ends. Germline CDR1 and CDR2: MNHEY and SVGAGI. CDR3 size: 14 residues. CDR3 bases: TGTGCCAGCAGTTCCGGGAGTTCTGGAAACACCATATATTTT. It is translated as CASSSGSSGNTIYF.

This sequence joins TRBV28 and TRBJ2-3, with TRBD2 matching 9 bases. This CDR3 is 18 amino acids long. Germline assignment: CDR1 MDHEN and CDR2 SYDVKM. J lost 0 bases, V lost 6 bases, and 13 bases had no gene match. The CDR3 protein is CASSRWPGLASSTDTQYF. The CDR3 DNA reads TGTGCCAGCAGCCGCTGGCCTGGACTAGCGTCTAGCACAGATACGCAGTATTTT.

This rearrangement joins TRBV5-1 to TRBJ2-1, with a tentative D call TRBD1 (6 bases). The ends were cut back, 6 bases at V and 1 base at J, with 11 bases in the middle. The CDR3 spans 14 residues. The germline V gene has CDR1 SGHRS and CDR2 YFSETQ. CDR3 nucleotides: TGCGCCAGCAACAGGGACCCTTCCTACAATGAGCAGTTCTTC. This codes for CASNRDPSYNEQFF.

J is TRBJ1-5 and V is TRBV30; no reliable D call. Deletions cut 2 bases from V and 7 bases from J, with 15 bases between. The germline CDR1 and CDR2 sequences are GTSNPN and SVGIG (reference sequence). CDR3 size: 14 residues. CDR3: CAWSLGSGGQPQHF. CDR3 sequence (DNA): TGTGCCTGGAGTCTAGGGAGCGGTGGACAGCCCCAGCATTTT. Full variable domain (remainder filled in from reference TRBV30 and TRBJ1-5): SQTIHQWPATLVQPVGSPLSLECTVEGTSNPNLYWYRQAAGRGLQLLFYSVGIGQISSEVPQNLSASRPQDRQFILSSKKLLLSDSGFYLCAWSLGSGGQPQHFGDGTRLSIL.